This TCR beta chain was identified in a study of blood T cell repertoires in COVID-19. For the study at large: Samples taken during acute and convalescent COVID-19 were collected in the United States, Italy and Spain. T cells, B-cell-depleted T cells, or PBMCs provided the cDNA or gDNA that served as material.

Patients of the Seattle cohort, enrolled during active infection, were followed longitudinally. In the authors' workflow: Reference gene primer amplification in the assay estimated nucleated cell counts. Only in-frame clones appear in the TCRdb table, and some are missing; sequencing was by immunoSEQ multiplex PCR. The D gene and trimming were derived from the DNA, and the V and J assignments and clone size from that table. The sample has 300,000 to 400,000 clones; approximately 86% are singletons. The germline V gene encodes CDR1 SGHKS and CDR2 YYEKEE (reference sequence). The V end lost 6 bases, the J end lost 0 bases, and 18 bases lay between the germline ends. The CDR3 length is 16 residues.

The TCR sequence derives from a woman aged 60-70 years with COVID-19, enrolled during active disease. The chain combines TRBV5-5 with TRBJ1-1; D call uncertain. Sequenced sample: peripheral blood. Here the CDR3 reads CASTSSGFGMNTEAFF. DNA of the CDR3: TGTGCCAGCACCTCGTCAGGTTTCGGTATGAACACTGAAGCTTTCTTT.